This passage covers 20 T cell receptor beta chains from one sample sequenced in a study of Ad26.COV2.S vaccination and SARS-CoV-2 variants. This sample's treatment: some 20 received Ad26.COV2.S at low or high dose, single or two shots; 5 received placebo; per-sample allocation not given. The samples date from day 63 after the first vaccine or placebo injection. Some clones are missing from TCRdb's copy, which holds only in-frame ones; the method was immunoSEQ multiplex PCR. The table lists roughly 350,000 clones, about 88% of them singletons, with around 11% in the top ten. The sequencing here drew on peripheral blood, taken in a trial of Ad26.COV2.S vaccine versus placebo. These receptors were obtained from a person aged 18-60 years who received the Ad26.COV2.S COVID-19 vaccine or a placebo.

The chain combines TRBV28 with TRBJ1-6, with 7 bases lining up with TRBD1. Germline trimming cut 4 bases from V and 10 bases from J; bases unmatched to any gene: 10. Germline-derived CDR1 and CDR2 are MDHEN and SYDVKM. The CDR3 consists of 15 residues. CDR3 DNA: TGTGCCAGCAGTTCCTCCGACAGGGAGGTCTCACCCCTCCACTTT. This translates into CASSSSDREVSPLHF. Together with reference TRBV28 and TRBJ1-6, the CDR3 gives the full variable domain: DVKVTQSSRYLVKRTGEKVFLECVQDMDHENMFWYRQDPGLGLRLIYFSYDVKMKEKGDIPEGYSVSREKKERFSLILESASTNQTSMYLCASSSSDREVSPLHFGNGTRLTVT.

This clone was detected only a few times. V usage is TRBV3-1 (or the pseudogene TRBV3-2) and J usage is TRBJ2-5; the match to TRBD1 covers 7 bases. The CDR3 contains 16 residues. Germline lookup yields CDR1 LGHDT and CDR2 YNNKEL (reference sequence). V was clipped by 3 bases and J by 2 bases; unmatched bases: 9. The CDR3 DNA reads TGTGCCAGCAGCCAGACCAGGGGGATCGGTCAAGAGACCCAGTACTTC. Translated: CASSQTRGIGQETQYF.

This clone was observed a handful of times. V gene TRBV19 combines with J gene TRBJ2-5; TRBD2 matches at 12 bases. V lost 6 bases, J lost 5 bases, and 7 bases stayed unmatched. Germline CDR1 LNHDA, CDR2 SQIVND (reference sequence). The CDR3 consists of 15 residues. CDR3 nucleotides: TGTGCCAGTAGCCGACTAGCGGGGGCGCAGGAGACCCAGTACTTC. Protein sequence: CASSRLAGAQETQYF.

CDR3 nucleotide sequence: TGTGCCAGCAGCTTGAGGCAGGGGCCTGGAAACACCATATATTTT. Protein: CASSLRQGPGNTIYF. This chain joins TRBV7-8 and TRBJ1-3; perhaps TRBD1 as D (6 bases). This CDR3 spans 15 amino acids. CDR1 and CDR2 (germline): SGHVS, FQNEAQ. V dropped 3 bases and J dropped 2 bases, with 11 bases sitting between them.

The rearrangement uses TRBV28 and TRBJ2-7; D remains unclear. Germline CDR1 MDHEN, CDR2 SYDVKM. V dropped 11 bases and J dropped 6 bases, with 11 bases sitting between them. There are 10 residues in the CDR3. The CDR3 loop reads CASGTPEQYF. In DNA, the CDR3 is TGTGCCTCCGGAACGCCCGAGCAGTACTTC.

The sample holds many counts of this clone. The chain uses TRBV7-9 and TRBJ2-7; tentatively, D is TRBD1 (6 bases). The V and J ends lost 6 bases and 11 bases respectively, with 14 bases between them. CDR3 length: 11 amino acids. CDR1 and CDR2 (germline): SEHNR, FQNEAQ (reference sequence). The CDR3 loop reads CASSYHRDEYF. The CDR3 DNA follows: TGTGCCAGCAGTTATCACAGGGACGAGTACTTC.

The chain uses TRBV7-8 and TRBJ2-1; TRBD2 matches at 13 bases. The CDR3 runs to 15 residues. V gave up 5 bases and J gave up 7 bases; unmatched junction bases: 5. Looked up from germline, CDR1 is SGHVS and CDR2 is FQNEAQ. Here the CDR3 reads CASSLLAGGRNEQFF. CDR3 DNA: TGTGCCAGCAGCCTACTAGCGGGAGGGCGTAATGAGCAGTTCTTC.

This chain connects TRBV6-6 to TRBJ2-7; 7 bases agree with TRBD2. The CDR3 is 16 residues long. Germline CDR1 is MNHNY and CDR2 is SVGAGI (reference sequence). V lost 2 bases, J lost 4 bases, and 11 bases stayed unmatched. As DNA, the CDR3 is TGTGCCAGCAGTTACAATGGTCGGGAGGCTATTTACGAGCAGTACTTC. Translated, it gives CASSYNGREAIYEQYF.

The chain carries TRBV28 and TRBJ1-1; 8 bases fit TRBD1. Trimming took 4 bases from V and 3 from J; bases not matched to a gene: 7. The V gene's germline CDR1 is MDHEN and CDR2 SYDVKM. CDR3 length equals 15 residues. The CDR3 loop reads CASSSGGRRDTEAFF. For the CDR3, the DNA is TGTGCCAGCAGTTCAGGGGGCAGGCGGGACACTGAAGCTTTCTTT.

The chain recombines TRBV27 with TRBJ1-5; the D gene is possibly TRBD1 (6 bases). This CDR3 has 15 amino acids. The ends were cut back, 3 bases at V and 0 bases at J, with 9 bases in the middle. From germline, CDR1 is MNHEY and CDR2 SMNVEV (reference sequence). CDR3 nucleotides: TGTGCCAGCAGTTTGAGGGGGTATAGCAATCAGCCCCAGCATTTT. This gives the protein CASSLRGYSNQPQHF.

The chain combines TRBV6-5 with TRBJ2-7; D remains ambiguous. Germline lookup yields CDR1 MNHEY and CDR2 SVGAGI. Trimming cost V 6 bases and J 2 bases, with 14 bases left between them. The CDR3 runs 14 residues. CDR3 residues: CASRSQNPPYEQYF. In DNA form, the CDR3 reads TGTGCCAGCAGATCCCAAAACCCCCCCTACGAGCAGTACTTC.

The V call is TRBV9, the J call TRBJ2-7; D perhaps matches TRBD1 (6 bases). Germline lookup yields CDR1 SGDLS and CDR2 YYNGEE. V was cut by 0 bases and J by 0 bases, with 10 bases left in between. The CDR3 is 15 residues long. The CDR3 region is CASSVAPDSSYEQYF. CDR3 nucleotide sequence: TGTGCCAGCAGCGTAGCTCCGGACAGCTCCTACGAGCAGTACTTC.

This clone was found once. The chain combines TRBV27 with TRBJ2-5, with D possibly being TRBD1 or TRBD2 (5 bases each). The germline V gene encodes CDR1 MNHEY and CDR2 SMNVEV (reference sequence). The CDR3 loop spans 21 amino acids. V was clipped by 5 bases and J by 2 bases, with 33 bases between them. CDR3: CASSPDPPGTVISTLQETQYF. The DNA of the CDR3 is TGTGCCAGCAGTCCAGACCCCCCAGGGACGGTGATTTCGACGTTACAAGAGACCCAGTACTTC.

The CDR3 region has the DNA TGTGCCAGCAGTACCGCCCGACAGGGGGGAAATCAGCCCCAGCATTTT. Translated, it gives CASSTARQGGNQPQHF. The chain joins TRBV6-6 to TRBJ1-5; 9 positions agree with TRBD1. Losses at the gene ends were 5 bases for V and 4 bases for J; bases not matched to a gene: 9. This CDR3 comprises 16 residues. CDR1 is MNHNY and CDR2 is SVGAGI in the germline V gene (reference sequence).

The CDR3 is CASSRDSPRTQYF. CDR3 nucleotides: TGTGCCAGCAGTCGGGACTCCCCCCGTACGCAGTATTTT. The chain employs TRBV27 and TRBJ2-3, with a tentative D call TRBD2 (6 bases). The CDR3 is made up of 13 amino acids. Between the trimmed V and J ends, which lost 5 bases and 8 bases, there was a span of 14 bases. Germline V gene lookup returns CDR1 MNHEY and CDR2 SMNVEV (reference sequence).

This clone has a handful of counts. The rearrangement joins TRBV16 to TRBJ1-1; D is undetermined. CDR1 is KGHSY, CDR2 FQNENV, per germline. The length of the CDR3 is 13 residues. Between the trimmed V and J ends, which lost 2 bases and 6 bases, there was a span of 10 bases. CDR3 residues: CASSQMWESEAFF. Here the CDR3 DNA reads TGTGCCAGCAGCCAAATGTGGGAGTCTGAAGCTTTCTTT.

The chain employs TRBV13 and TRBJ2-2; the D gene is possibly TRBD1 (5 bases). Trimming took off 7 bases at V and 1 base at J, with 13 bases between the two ends. The CDR3 length is 15 residues. Germline V gene sequence: CDR1 PRHDT, CDR2 FYEKMQ (reference sequence). The DNA of the CDR3 is TGTGCCAGCAACGTTAACAGGCGGAACACCGGGGAGCTGTTTTTT. Its translation: CASNVNRRNTGELFF.

This clone was recorded once. V is TRBV19 and J is TRBJ2-7; D tentatively reads TRBD1 or TRBD2 (5 bases each). Deletions cut 5 bases from V and 1 base from J, with 15 bases between. Germline CDR1 reads LNHDA; CDR2 reads SQIVND (reference sequence). The CDR3 is 15 amino acids. DNA of the CDR3: TGTGCCAGTAGTGCGCCCGGGACGGGTTCCTACGAGCAGTACTTC. It encodes CASSAPGTGSYEQYF.

The V call is TRBV5-1, the J call TRBJ1-2; possibly TRBD1 for D (5 bases). V lost 0 bases to trimming and J lost 4 bases, with 7 bases between them. CDR3 length equals 13 residues. Germline CDR1 and CDR2: SGHRS and YFSETQ. The CDR3 spells CASSLGQSYGYTF. The CDR3 bases are TGCGCCAGCAGCTTGGGACAGAGCTATGGCTACACCTTC. Drawing the rest from reference TRBV5-1 and TRBJ1-2, the complete variable domain is KAGVTQTPRYLIKTRGQQVTLSCSPISGHRSVSWYQQTPGQGLQFLFEYFSETQRNKGNFPGRFSGRQFSNSRSEMNVSTLELGDSALYLCASSLGQSYGYTFGSGTRLTVV.

This clone occurred many times. V usage is TRBV7-2 and J usage is TRBJ2-7, with TRBD2 as a possible D gene (6 bases). This CDR3 has 14 residues. The germline V gene encodes CDR1 SGHTA and CDR2 FQGNSA. The ends were cut back, 1 base at V and 2 bases at J, with 9 bases in the middle. This CDR3 reads CASSLGLATYEQYF. CDR3 bases: TGTGCCAGCAGCTTAGGGCTAGCGACCTACGAGCAGTACTTC.